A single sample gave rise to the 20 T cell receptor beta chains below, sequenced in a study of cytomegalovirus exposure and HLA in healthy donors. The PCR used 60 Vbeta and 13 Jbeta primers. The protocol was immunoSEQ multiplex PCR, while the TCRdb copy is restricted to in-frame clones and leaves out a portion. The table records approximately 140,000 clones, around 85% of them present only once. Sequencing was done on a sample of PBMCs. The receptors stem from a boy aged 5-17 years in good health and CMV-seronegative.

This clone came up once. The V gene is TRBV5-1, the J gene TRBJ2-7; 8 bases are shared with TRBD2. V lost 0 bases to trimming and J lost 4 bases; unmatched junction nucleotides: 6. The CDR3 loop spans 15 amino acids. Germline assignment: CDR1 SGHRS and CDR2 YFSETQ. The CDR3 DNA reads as TGCGCCAGCAGCTTGGTCCGAGCGGGGGAGTACGAGCAGTACTTC. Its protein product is CASSLVRAGEYEQYF.

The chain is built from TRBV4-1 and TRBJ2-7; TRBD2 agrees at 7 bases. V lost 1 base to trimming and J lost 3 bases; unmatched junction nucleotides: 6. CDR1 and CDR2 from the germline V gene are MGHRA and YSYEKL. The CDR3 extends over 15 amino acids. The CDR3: CASSQAPGGNYEQYF. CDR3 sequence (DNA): TGCGCCAGCAGCCAAGCCCCGGGGGGTAACTACGAGCAGTACTTC.

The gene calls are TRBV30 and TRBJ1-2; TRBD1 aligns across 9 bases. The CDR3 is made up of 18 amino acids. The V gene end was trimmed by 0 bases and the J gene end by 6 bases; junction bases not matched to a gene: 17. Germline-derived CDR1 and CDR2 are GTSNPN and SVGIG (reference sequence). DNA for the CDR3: TGTGCCTGGAGTGTCTCGTGGAAACCGGGACAGGGAGGCCATGGCTACACCTTC. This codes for CAWSVSWKPGQGGHGYTF.

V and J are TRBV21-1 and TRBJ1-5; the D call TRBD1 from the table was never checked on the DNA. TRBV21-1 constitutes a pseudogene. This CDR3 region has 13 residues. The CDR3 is CASTDRGHQPQHF. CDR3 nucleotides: TGTGCCAGCACCGACAGGGGTCATCAGCCCCAGCATTTT.

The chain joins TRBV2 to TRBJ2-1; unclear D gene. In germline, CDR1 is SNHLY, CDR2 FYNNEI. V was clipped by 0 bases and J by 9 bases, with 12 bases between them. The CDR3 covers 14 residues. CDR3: CASSEAMTFAEQFF. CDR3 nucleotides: TGTGCCAGCAGTGAAGCAATGACTTTTGCTGAGCAGTTCTTC. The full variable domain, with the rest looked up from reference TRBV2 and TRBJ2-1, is EPEVTQTPSHQVTQMGQEVILRCVPISNHLYFYWYRQILGQKVEFLVSFYNNEISEKSEIFDDQFSVERPDGSNFTLKIRSTKLEDSAMYFCASSEAMTFAEQFFGPGTRLTVL.

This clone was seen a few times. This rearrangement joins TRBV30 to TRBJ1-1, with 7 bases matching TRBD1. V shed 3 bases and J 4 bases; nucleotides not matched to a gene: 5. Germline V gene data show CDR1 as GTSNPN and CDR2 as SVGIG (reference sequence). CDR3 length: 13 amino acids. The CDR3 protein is CAWRSDRATEAFF. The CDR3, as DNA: TGTGCCTGGAGATCCGACAGGGCCACTGAAGCTTTCTTT.

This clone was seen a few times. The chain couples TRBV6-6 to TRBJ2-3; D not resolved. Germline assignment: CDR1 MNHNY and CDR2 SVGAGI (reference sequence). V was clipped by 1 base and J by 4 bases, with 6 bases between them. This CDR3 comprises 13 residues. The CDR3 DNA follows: TGTGCCAGCAGTTACTTCGGGTCAGATACGCAGTATTTT. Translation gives CASSYFGSDTQYF.

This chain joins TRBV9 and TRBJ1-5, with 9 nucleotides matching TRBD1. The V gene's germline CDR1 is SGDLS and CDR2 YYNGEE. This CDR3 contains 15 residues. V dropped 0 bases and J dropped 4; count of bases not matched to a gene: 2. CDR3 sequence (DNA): TGTGCCAGCAGCGTAGGGACAGGGGTTAATCAGCCCCAGCATTTT. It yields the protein CASSVGTGVNQPQHF.

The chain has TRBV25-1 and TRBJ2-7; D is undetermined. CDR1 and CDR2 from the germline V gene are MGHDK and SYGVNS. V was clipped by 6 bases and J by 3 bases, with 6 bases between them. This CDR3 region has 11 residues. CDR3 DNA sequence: TGTGCCAGCAGCAACATCTACGAGCAGTACTTC. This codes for CASSNIYEQYF.

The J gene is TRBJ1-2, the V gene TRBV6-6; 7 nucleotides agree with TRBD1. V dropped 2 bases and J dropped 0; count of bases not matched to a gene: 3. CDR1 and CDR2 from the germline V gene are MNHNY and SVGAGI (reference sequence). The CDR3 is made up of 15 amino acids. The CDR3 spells CASSYGTVSNYGYTF. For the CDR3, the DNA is TGTGCCAGCAGTTACGGGACAGTCTCTAACTATGGCTACACCTTC.

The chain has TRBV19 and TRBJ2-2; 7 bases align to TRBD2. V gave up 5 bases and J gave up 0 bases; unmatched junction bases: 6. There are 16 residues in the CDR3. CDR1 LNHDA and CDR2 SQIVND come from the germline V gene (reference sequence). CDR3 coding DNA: TGTGCCAGTAGTTCGGGCGGGAGACCGAACACCGGGGAGCTGTTTTTT. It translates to CASSSGGRPNTGELFF.

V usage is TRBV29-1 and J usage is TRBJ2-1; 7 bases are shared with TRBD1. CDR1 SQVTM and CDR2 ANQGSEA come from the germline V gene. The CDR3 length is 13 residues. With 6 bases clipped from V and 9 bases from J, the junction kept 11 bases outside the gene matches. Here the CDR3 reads CSVVRDRNTEQFF. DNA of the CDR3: TGCAGCGTCGTCCGGGACAGAAATACTGAGCAGTTCTTC.

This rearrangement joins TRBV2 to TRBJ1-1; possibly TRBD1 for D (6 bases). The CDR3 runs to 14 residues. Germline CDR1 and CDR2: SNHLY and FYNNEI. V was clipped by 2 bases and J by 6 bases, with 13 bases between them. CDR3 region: CASSETGSASEAFF. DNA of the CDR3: TGTGCCAGCAGTGAAACAGGGTCGGCGTCTGAAGCTTTCTTT.

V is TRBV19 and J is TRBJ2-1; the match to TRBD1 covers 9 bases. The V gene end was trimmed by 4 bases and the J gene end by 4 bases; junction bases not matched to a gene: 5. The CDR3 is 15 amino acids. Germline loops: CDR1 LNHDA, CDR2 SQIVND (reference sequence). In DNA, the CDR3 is TGTGCCAGTAGTAGGGACAGGGTGCGTTACAATGAGCAGTTCTTC. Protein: CASSRDRVRYNEQFF.

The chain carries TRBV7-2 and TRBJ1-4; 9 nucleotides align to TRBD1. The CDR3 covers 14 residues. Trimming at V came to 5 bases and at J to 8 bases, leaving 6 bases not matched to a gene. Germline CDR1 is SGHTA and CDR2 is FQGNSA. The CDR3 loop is CASSRGTGTEKLFF. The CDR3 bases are TGTGCCAGCAGCAGGGGGACAGGGACGGAAAAACTGTTTTTT.

The CDR3 DNA reads TGTGCCAGCAGCTTCTCTTTAGTTGCAACTAATGAAAAACTGTTTTTT. Translation gives CASSFSLVATNEKLFF. V is TRBV11-2 and J is TRBJ1-4; D ambiguous. V was cut by 3 bases and J by 0 bases, with 11 bases left in between. The CDR3 length is 16 residues. Germline V gives CDR1 SGHAT, CDR2 FQNNGV.

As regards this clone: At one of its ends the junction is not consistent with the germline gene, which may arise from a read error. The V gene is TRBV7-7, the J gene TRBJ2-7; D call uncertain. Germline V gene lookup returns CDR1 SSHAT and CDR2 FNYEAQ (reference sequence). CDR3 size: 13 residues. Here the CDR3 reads CASSLGRSYEQYF. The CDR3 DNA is TGTGCTAGCAGCTTAGGGCGGTCCTACGAGCAGTACTTC.

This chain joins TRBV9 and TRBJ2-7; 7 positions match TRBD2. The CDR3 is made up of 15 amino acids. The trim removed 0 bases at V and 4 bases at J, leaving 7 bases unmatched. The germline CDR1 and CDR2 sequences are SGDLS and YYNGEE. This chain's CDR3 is CASSVEGGPEYEQYF. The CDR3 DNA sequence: TGTGCCAGCAGCGTAGAGGGAGGGCCGGAATACGAGCAGTACTTC.

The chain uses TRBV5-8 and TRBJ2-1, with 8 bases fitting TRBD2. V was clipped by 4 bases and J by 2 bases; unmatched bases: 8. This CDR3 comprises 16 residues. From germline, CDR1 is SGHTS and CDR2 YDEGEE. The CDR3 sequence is CASSPGGGLTYNEQFF. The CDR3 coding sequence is TGTGCCAGCAGCCCGGGGGGGGGTCTCACCTACAATGAGCAGTTCTTC.

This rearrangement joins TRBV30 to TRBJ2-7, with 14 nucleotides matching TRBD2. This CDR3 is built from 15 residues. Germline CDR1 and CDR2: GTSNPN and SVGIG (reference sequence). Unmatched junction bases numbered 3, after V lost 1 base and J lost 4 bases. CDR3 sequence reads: CAWSGLAGGPYEQYF. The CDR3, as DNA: TGTGCCTGGAGTGGACTAGCGGGAGGGCCATACGAGCAGTACTTC.